This T cell receptor (beta chain) is drawn from a study of STAT3 mutations in large granular lymphocyte leukemia. Study-wide results and limits: In several patients, dominant TCR clone burden exceeded STAT3 mutant burden. In T-cell large granular lymphocyte leukemia, about half of patients showed multiple immunodominant subclonotypes. A small but highly pathogenic clone may have been missed.

This clone showed up just once. Its cognate antigen is unknown. Average productive template count per sample was around 43,000. Assay used: immunoSEQ multiplex PCR; TCRdb lists only in-frame clones, some missing. The sample holds roughly 22,000 clones; roughly 93% are singletons and the top ten take roughly 6.5%. V lost 5 bases, J lost 1 base, and 5 bases stayed unmatched. The CDR3 runs to 14 residues. CDR1 and CDR2 from the germline V gene are SGHNT and YENEEA. Sequenced sample: peripheral blood mononuclear cells. The rearrangement joins TRBV11-3 to TRBJ2-7, with 7 bases lining up with TRBD1. This sequence was found in a man aged 35 to 55 with T-cell large granular lymphocyte leukemia. Some clones in this sample may be carry-over from other donors' samples. CDR3 amino acids: CASSPRDSSYEQYF. CDR3 sequence (DNA): TGTGCCAGCAGCCCCCGGGACAGTTCCTACGAGCAGTACTTC.